Reported below is one T cell receptor (beta chain). The antigen remains unidentified. Via MiXCR, TCRdb re-called the RT-PCR reads, giving one row per CDR3 protein. This sample has around 2,200 distinct CDR3 sequences, with roughly 81% found just once. This sample stems from a study of yellow fever vaccine responses in identical twins. Study-wide findings and caveats: Convergence reportedly seemed to mark part of the twins' vaccine T cell response, with personalization marking the rest.

The CDR3 consists of 15 residues. CDR1 and CDR2 from the germline V gene are MNHEY and SVGAGI. Trimming took 3 bases from V and 8 from J; bases not matched to a gene: 4. Source: T cells from blood (PBMCs), unsorted or a sorted subset (not recorded which), taken before or after yellow fever vaccination (not recorded which). This chain connects TRBV6-5 to TRBJ1-4, with TRBD1 matching over 12 bases. The sequence came from a woman between 18 and 30 years old who received the yellow fever vaccine. The CDR3 DNA reads TGTGCCAGCAGTTATGGGACAGGGGGCGGGGAAAAACTGTTTTTT. This encodes CASSYGTGGGEKLFF.